This T cell receptor beta chain was captured by sequencing in a study of molecular identifiers for immune sequencing clone quantification. The study's findings and limits: A shared barcode on identical TCR molecules could lead to underestimated sizes for highly expanded clones.

Using its own MiXCR run on the PCR reads, TCRdb lists one record per CDR3 protein. The repertoire holds about 32,000 distinct CDR3 sequences, with about a fifth as singletons. The V gene end was trimmed by 6 bases and the J gene end by 0 bases; junction bases not matched to a gene: 4. The germline gives CDR1 MDHEN, CDR2 SYDVKM. The CDR3 is 14 amino acids. This clonotype was recorded many times. What it binds is not known. The receptor comes from a human donor in good health. Some libraries in this study had Jurkat cell RNA spiked in. The material sequenced was naive CD8+ T cells from blood, with Jurkat cell RNA spiked in. The subset denotes: FACS-sorted CD8+CD4-CCR7+CD45RA+ naive T cells. V is TRBV28 and J is TRBJ1-2; 7 nucleotides align to TRBD1. The CDR3 spells CASSLDRTNYGYTF. In DNA form, the CDR3 reads TGTGCCAGCAGCCTGGACAGGACTAACTATGGCTACACCTTC.